These T cell receptor beta chains were read from a single sample in a study of blood T cell repertoires in COVID-19. Clones were sequenced by immunoSEQ multiplex PCR, and TCRdb holds only the in-frame ones, with some missing. The sample holds more than 300,000 clones, 85% to 95% seen once. The sequenced material came from PBMCs or T cells enriched from blood (not recorded which). All receptors come from a woman in her twenties or thirties who had been exposed to COVID-19. Each CDR3 is given with its conserved first and last residue.

v_call	j_call	cdr3_aa
TRBV6-5	TRBJ1-2	CASTTTGAPIGYTF
TRBV5-1	TRBJ1-2	CASSPDREHYGYTF
TRBV27	TRBJ1-5	CASSSVAGMSNQPQHF
TRBV5-1	TRBJ2-3	CASSRDRERDTQYF
TRBV6-5	TRBJ1-5	CASTLQTGLGQPQHF
TRBV4-3	TRBJ2-3	CASSQDRLYTDTQYF
TRBV7-9	TRBJ2-3	CASSLNRGGTDTQYF
TRBV2	TRBJ1-1	CASTRTQGLNTEAFF
TRBV6-1	TRBJ2-5	CASSEGTGWVTQYF
TRBV4-3	TRBJ2-3	CASSHRTESTDTQYF
TRBV14	TRBJ1-4	CATRQTGENEKLFF
TRBV7-3	TRBJ1-2	CASSLRRSNYGYTF
TRBV7-9	TRBJ1-3	CASSETGFGGNTIYF
TRBV7-9	TRBJ1-1	CASSLEGGSGSFF
TRBV29-1	TRBJ1-2	CSVYINRGNYGYTF
TRBV7-2	TRBJ2-3	CASSLVSLGTAMFTDTQYF
TRBV3-1/TRBV3-2	TRBJ2-6	CASSQGSREGPPGANVLTF
TRBV7-9	TRBJ2-3	CASSLGTSGFTDTQYF
TRBV11-2	TRBJ1-5	CASSRRGISSNQPQHF
TRBV18	TRBJ2-7	CASSPAGYEQYF
TRBV4-2	TRBJ2-5	CASSQAPGVETQYF
TRBV4-1	TRBJ2-1	CASSPLAGTSYNEQFF
TRBV5-6	TRBJ2-5	CASSWGQGPQETQYF
TRBV3-1/TRBV3-2	TRBJ2-3	CASSQVEAGGQDTQYF
TRBV3-1/TRBV3-2	TRBJ2-1	CASSQGNGGGYEQFF
TRBV9	TRBJ2-5	CASSVQAGGTETQYF
TRBV7-2	TRBJ1-1	CASSLGGGVEAFF
TRBV6-2/TRBV6-3	TRBJ2-7	CASSYKWQGKYF
TRBV4-2	TRBJ2-2	CASSPGLAGANTGELFF